A single sample gave rise to the 17 T cell receptor beta chains below, sequenced in a study of spatial heterogeneity in lung cancer. TCRdb used MiXCR to reprocess the 5' RACE reads, holding one entry per CDR3 protein. The sample records around 98,000 distinct CDR3 sequences, roughly 19% being singletons. The sample's time point: blood at routine non-recurrence follow-up after resection. Sample: PBMCs, taken at follow-up. Receptors originate from a male donor with early-stage non-small cell lung cancer.

This clonotype occurred a few times. The chain's CDR3 is CASSGPLRDTQYF. CDR3 nucleotides: TGTGCCAGCAGTGGCCCATTGAGGGATACGCAGTATTTT. This chain links TRBV2 with TRBJ2-3; D is unresolved. The V end was cut by 4 bases, the J end by 6 bases, with 11 bases between. This CDR3 is 13 amino acids long. Germline-derived CDR1 and CDR2 are SNHLY and FYNNEI.

This clonotype was counted only a few times. The CDR3 region is CSVERVGRARTF. In DNA form, the CDR3 reads TGCAGCGTTGAACGGGTTGGCCGGGCACGAACCTTC. The chain uses TRBV29-1 and TRBJ1-2; D is undetermined. The CDR3 is 12 amino acids. CDR1 is SQVTM, CDR2 ANQGSEA, per germline. The V end was cut by 2 bases, the J end by 14 bases, with 18 bases between. The entire variable domain, with the rest obtained from reference TRBV29-1 and TRBJ1-2, is as follows: SAVISQKPSRDICQRGTSLTIQCQVDSQVTMMFWYRQQPGQSLTLIATANQGSEATYESGFVIDKFPISRPNLTFSTLTVSNMSPEDSSIYLCSVERVGRARTFGSGTRLTVV.

The gene calls are TRBV4-3 and TRBJ2-5; D unclear. CDR1 and CDR2 from the germline V gene are LGHNA and YSLEER. The CDR3 is 21 amino acids. V was pared by 4 bases and J by 0 bases, with 30 bases between. CDR3 DNA: TGCGCCAGCAGCCGAGAAGTGCGGAGAGCGAACAGTGGGGTCTACCAAGAGACCCAGTACTTC. Amino acids: CASSREVRRANSGVYQETQYF.

The chain is built from TRBV5-1 and TRBJ1-4, with TRBD1 as a possible D gene (6 bases). CDR1 and CDR2 from the germline V gene are SGHRS and YFSETQ. V dropped 4 bases and J dropped 0 bases, with 13 bases sitting between them. The length of the CDR3 is 16 residues. As DNA, the CDR3 is TGCGCCAGCAGCAGCGGACAGATAACAACTAATGAAAAACTGTTTTTT. As protein: CASSSGQITTNEKLFF.

This clonotype occurred many times. The chain recombines TRBV5-6 with TRBJ1-5; D ambiguous. Germline V CDR1 and CDR2: SGHDT, YYEEEE. This CDR3 region has 13 residues. With 0 bases removed from V and 7 bases from J, the gap between germline ends came to 8 bases. The CDR3 bases are TGTGCCAGCAGCTTGGGAAGGGCGCAGCCCCAGCATTTT. This encodes CASSLGRAQPQHF.

This chain joins TRBV4-2 and TRBJ1-2, with 8 bases identical to TRBD1. Germline assignment: CDR1 LGHNA and CDR2 YNFKEQ. Trimming cost V 1 base and J 7 bases; bases outside gene matches: 5. The CDR3 extends over 14 amino acids. The CDR3 region is CASSQGRTGTGYTF. CDR3 DNA: TGTGCCAGCAGCCAAGGGAGGACAGGGACTGGCTACACCTTC.

The CDR3 bases are TGTGCCAGCAGCTCTTCGGGGGTAGCCAAAAACATTCAGTACTTC. Translating gives CASSSSGVAKNIQYF. The genes are TRBV7-2 and TRBJ2-4; weak D call: TRBD2 (6 bases). Looked up from germline, CDR1 is SGHTA and CDR2 is FQGNSA. V gave up 4 bases and J gave up 0 bases, with 10 bases separating them. The length of the CDR3 is 15 residues.

The rearrangement links TRBV27 to TRBJ1-2; 8 bases match TRBD1. Germline V CDR1 and CDR2: MNHEY, SMNVEV (reference sequence). With V trimmed by 3 bases and J by 4 bases, 4 bases remained unmatched. The CDR3 spans 14 residues. The CDR3 loop reads CASSFSGQGYGYTF. CDR3 bases: TGTGCCAGCAGTTTCAGCGGACAGGGCTATGGCTACACCTTC.

Only a few counts were recorded for this clonotype. The chain uses TRBV5-6 and TRBJ2-7; D might be TRBD2 (5 bases). Germline lookup yields CDR1 SGHDT and CDR2 YYEEEE. CDR3 size: 17 residues. Trimming cost V 3 bases and J 1 base, with 20 bases left between them. Here the CDR3 reads CASSWSPWRVSSYEQYF. The CDR3 coding sequence is TGTGCCAGCAGCTGGAGTCCTTGGCGGGTCTCGTCCTACGAGCAGTACTTC.

This clonotype was observed a handful of times. This sequence joins TRBV27 and TRBJ2-7; 9 bases align to TRBD2. V gave up 7 bases and J gave up 4 bases; unmatched junction bases: 8. Per the germline V gene, CDR1 is MNHEY and CDR2 is SMNVEV (reference sequence). There are 14 residues in the CDR3. CDR3 DNA: TGTGCCAGCATGGCTAGCGGGATACCTTACGAGCAGTACTTC. This gives the protein CASMASGIPYEQYF.

The chain links TRBV7-8 to TRBJ2-7; TRBD2 is a possible D gene (6 bases). This CDR3 comprises 12 residues. V lost 3 bases and J lost 5, with 8 bases in between. Germline V gives CDR1 SGHVS, CDR2 FQNEAQ. CDR3: CASSLRGHEQYF. DNA for the CDR3: TGTGCCAGCAGCTTGCGGGGCCACGAGCAGTACTTC. The full variable domain, its missing parts supplied by reference TRBV7-8 and TRBJ2-7, is GAGVSQSPRYKVAKRGQDVALRCDPISGHVSLFWYQQALGQGPEFLTYFQNEAQLDKSGLPSDRFFAERPEGSVSTLKIQRTQQEDSAVYLCASSLRGHEQYFGPGTRLTVT.

This clonotype was observed a few times. The chain couples TRBV20-1 to TRBJ2-1; perhaps TRBD2 as D (6 bases). This CDR3 has 13 residues. The V gene's germline CDR1 is DFQATT and CDR2 SNEGSKA (reference sequence). V lost 5 bases and J lost 2, with 10 bases in between. The CDR3 protein is CSAGGGTYNEQFF. Here the CDR3 DNA reads TGCAGTGCTGGCGGAGGGACCTACAATGAGCAGTTCTTC.

This chain links TRBV7-8 with TRBJ2-7; TRBD2 matches at 8 bases. CDR1 is SGHVS, CDR2 FQNEAQ, per germline. The CDR3 consists of 13 residues. The ends lost 7 bases at V and 3 bases at J; junction bases unmatched: 5. CDR3 nucleotides: TGTGCCAGCACCTTTCGGGAGGGCTACGAGCAGTACTTC. Protein sequence: CASTFREGYEQYF.

The sample holds a few counts of this clonotype. This chain uses TRBV6-6 with TRBJ2-2; 10 bases agree with TRBD1. Germline V gives CDR1 MNHNY, CDR2 SVGAGI (reference sequence). J lost 4 bases, V lost 7 bases, and 3 bases had no gene match. This CDR3 has 14 amino acids. The chain's CDR3 is CASMGTGVTGELFF. The CDR3 DNA reads as TGTGCCAGCATGGGGACAGGGGTCACCGGGGAGCTGTTTTTT.

This clonotype was detected a few times. The chain has TRBV29-1 and TRBJ2-1; D possibly uses TRBD1 or TRBD2 (5 bases each). Germline lookup yields CDR1 SQVTM and CDR2 ANQGSEA. V was pared by 0 bases and J by 0 bases, with 9 bases between. The CDR3 consists of 15 residues. The DNA of the CDR3 is TGCAGCGTTGAAGACGACAGCGGCTCCTACAATGAGCAGTTCTTC. This translates into CSVEDDSGSYNEQFF.

This clonotype has only a few counts. This chain connects TRBV2 to TRBJ2-1; 8 bases agree with TRBD2. V trimming: 5 bases; J trimming: 6 bases; junction bases outside the gene matches: 6. CDR1 and CDR2 (germline): SNHLY, FYNNEI. This CDR3 has 14 amino acids. CDR3 region: CASSQSLAGNEQFF. The CDR3 coding sequence is TGTGCCAGCAGTCAAAGCCTAGCGGGCAATGAGCAGTTCTTC.

This clonotype has ten or more counts. This chain links TRBV15 with TRBJ2-1, with 10 bases fitting TRBD2. Germline trimming cut 4 bases from V and 7 bases from J; bases unmatched to any gene: 13. The germline V gene encodes CDR1 LNHNV and CDR2 YYDKDF (reference sequence). The length of the CDR3 is 17 residues. CDR3 amino acids: CATSTANGLAGANEQFF. The DNA of the CDR3 is TGTGCCACCAGCACCGCTAATGGGCTAGCGGGAGCAAATGAGCAGTTCTTC. Variable domain in full (rest from reference TRBV15 and TRBJ2-1): DAMVIQNPRYQVTQFGKPVTLSCSQTLNHNVMYWYQQKSSQAPKLLFHYYDKDFNNEADTPDNFQSRRPNTSFCFLDIRSPGLGDTAMYLCATSTANGLAGANEQFFGPGTRLTVL.